A single sample is the source of the 26 T cell receptor beta chains below, sequenced in a study of blood T cell repertoires in COVID-19. The repertoire was sequenced with immunoSEQ multiplex PCR; TCRdb's copy has only in-frame clones and lacks some. The data contain more than 150,000 clones, more than 85% of them singletons. The material sequenced was PBMCs or T cells enriched from blood (not recorded which). The origin of the receptors is a woman aged 50 to 65 who had recovered from COVID-19.

Concerning this clone itself: Other DNA sequences from this sample encode an identical CDR3 as well. The CDR3 loop is CASSSQGYTEAFF. CDR3 in DNA: TGTGCCAGCAGCTCTCAGGGATACACTGAAGCTTTCTTT. This chain uses TRBV7-2 with TRBJ1-1; D possibly corresponds to TRBD1 (5 bases). There are 13 residues in the CDR3. CDR1 is SGHTA and CDR2 is FQGNSA in the germline V gene. The V end lost 4 bases, the J end lost 3 bases, and 9 bases lay between the germline ends. The variable domain in full, completed from reference TRBV7-2 and TRBJ1-1, reads GAGVSQSPSNKVTEKGKDVELRCDPISGHTALYWYRQSLGQGLEFLIYFQGNSAPDKSGLPSDRFSAERTGGSVSTLTIQRTQQEDSAVYLCASSSQGYTEAFFGQGTRLTVV.

This clone was seen a handful of times. The V call is TRBV7-3, the J call TRBJ2-1; 7 nucleotides line up with TRBD2. The CDR3 totals 16 residues. The ends lost 5 bases at V and 0 bases at J; junction bases unmatched: 7. Germline values: CDR1 SGHTA, CDR2 FQGTGA. Here the CDR3 DNA reads TGTGCCAGCAGCCGGAGCGGGGCGAGCTCCTACAATGAGCAGTTCTTC. Translated, it gives CASSRSGASSYNEQFF.

The genes are TRBV6-5 and TRBJ1-1; TRBD1 matches at 7 bases. V lost 6 bases to trimming and J lost 5 bases; unmatched junction nucleotides: 9. The CDR3 contains 14 residues. Germline V gene lookup returns CDR1 MNHEY and CDR2 SVGAGI. This CDR3 is CASSRNRGSTEAFF. The CDR3 DNA is TGTGCCAGCAGCCGAAACAGGGGTTCAACTGAAGCTTTCTTT.

The V gene is TRBV10-3, the J gene TRBJ1-2; tentatively, D is TRBD1 (6 bases). The CDR3 runs to 14 residues. CDR1 is ENHRY and CDR2 is SYGVKD in the germline V gene. V lost 6 bases to trimming and J lost 2 bases, with 13 bases between them. The DNA for the CDR3 is TGTGCCATCAGGGAGGACAGCACAAACTATGGCTACACCTTC. Protein product: CAIREDSTNYGYTF.

In DNA form, the CDR3 reads TGTGCCAGTAGTATAGGAGGGACACTAAGTCGGCAGCCCCAGCATTTT. It encodes CASSIGGTLSRQPQHF. The chain combines TRBV19 with TRBJ1-5, with D possibly being TRBD1 (6 bases). The germline V gene has CDR1 LNHDA and CDR2 SQIVND (reference sequence). The V end lost 1 base, the J end lost 7 bases, and 17 bases lay between the germline ends. This CDR3 spans 16 amino acids.

V and J are TRBV7-6 and TRBJ2-7, with TRBD2 matching over 7 bases. Per germline, CDR1 SGHVS and CDR2 FNYEAQ. CDR3 length: 16 residues. Trimming at V came to 1 base and at J to 2 bases, leaving 8 bases not matched to a gene. As DNA, the CDR3 is TGTGCCAGCAGCTTAGAGGGAGGGACTACGCCCTACGAGCAGTACTTC. As protein: CASSLEGGTTPYEQYF. Full variable domain (remainder filled in from reference TRBV7-6 and TRBJ2-7): GAGVSQSPRYKVTKRGQDVALRCDPISGHVSLYWYRQALGQGPEFLTYFNYEAQQDKSGLPNDRFSAERPEGSISTLTIQRTEQRDSAMYRCASSLEGGTTPYEQYFGPGTRLTVT.

In nucleotides, the CDR3 is TGTGCCTCGCGAGAGCGGACGTACACTGAAGCTTTCTTT. This sequence encodes CASRERTYTEAFF. The gene calls are TRBV30 and TRBJ1-1; D is uncertain. Trimming cost V 7 bases and J 3 bases, with 15 bases left between them. This CDR3 comprises 13 residues. CDR1 is GTSNPN, CDR2 SVGIG, per germline (reference sequence).

This clone was observed a single time. The chain recombines TRBV11-1 with TRBJ2-5; TRBD2 is a possible D gene (5 bases). The V gene lost 2 bases and the J gene lost 4 bases, with 11 bases spanning the gap. CDR3 size: 14 residues. The germline gives CDR1 SGHAT, CDR2 FQDESV (reference sequence). The CDR3 sequence: CASSLRGPIETQYF. The DNA for the CDR3 is TGTGCCAGCAGCTTACGAGGGCCAATAGAGACCCAGTACTTC.

The V call is TRBV5-6, the J call TRBJ2-7; possibly TRBD2 for D (5 bases). Trimming removed 6 bases from V and 0 bases from J, with 13 bases in between. CDR1 SGHDT and CDR2 YYEEEE come from the germline V gene. The CDR3 is made up of 14 amino acids. The CDR3 loop is CASTGLSSSYEQYF. DNA of the CDR3: TGTGCCAGCACAGGACTGTCTAGCTCCTACGAGCAGTACTTC.

The J gene is TRBJ1-1, the V gene TRBV5-1; 7 bases fit TRBD1. Trimming took 0 bases from V and 10 from J; bases not matched to a gene: 6. This CDR3 is built from 13 residues. Germline CDR1 and CDR2: SGHRS and YFSETQ. The CDR3 loop is CASSLEGAVGAFF. The DNA for the CDR3 is TGCGCCAGCAGCTTGGAGGGGGCTGTGGGAGCTTTCTTT.

This chain links TRBV3-1 (or the pseudogene TRBV3-2) with TRBJ2-3; 11 bases are shared with TRBD2. This CDR3 contains 22 residues. V dropped 0 bases and J dropped 2; count of bases not matched to a gene: 19. CDR1 and CDR2 from the germline V gene are LGHDT and YNNKEL (reference sequence). The CDR3 sequence: CASSQERWTPGIAGGPTDTQYF. CDR3 in DNA: TGTGCCAGCAGCCAAGAAAGATGGACGCCGGGGATAGCGGGAGGGCCCACAGATACGCAGTATTTT.

CDR3 loop: CASSEAGTSGSHEQFF. In DNA form, the CDR3 reads TGTGCCAGCAGTGAAGCCGGGACTAGCGGGAGCCATGAGCAGTTCTTC. This chain joins TRBV6-1 and TRBJ2-1, with 14 bases aligning to TRBD2. This CDR3 contains 16 residues. Trimming took 0 bases from V and 8 from J; bases not matched to a gene: 3. Germline CDR1 and CDR2: MNHNS and SASEGT.

The CDR3 here is CASSGGIRETQYF. The CDR3 coding sequence is TGTGCCAGCAGCGGGGGGATCCGGGAGACCCAGTACTTC. V gene TRBV6-5 combines with J gene TRBJ2-5; 7 nucleotides agree with TRBD2. Germline trimming cut 6 bases from V and 5 bases from J; bases unmatched to any gene: 6. Germline V gene sequence: CDR1 MNHEY, CDR2 SVGAGI. The CDR3 loop spans 13 amino acids.

The V and J genes are TRBV5-1 and TRBJ2-3, with TRBD1 matching 9 bases. The CDR3 extends over 14 amino acids. The germline gives CDR1 SGHRS, CDR2 YFSETQ. V was pared by 4 bases and J by 4 bases, with 4 bases of the junction left unmatched. The CDR3 reads CASSRDRVADTQYF. The CDR3 nucleotides read TGCGCCAGCAGCCGGGACAGGGTCGCAGATACGCAGTATTTT. Looking up the rest from reference TRBV5-1 and TRBJ2-3 gives the full variable domain: KAGVTQTPRYLIKTRGQQVTLSCSPISGHRSVSWYQQTPGQGLQFLFEYFSETQRNKGNFPGRFSGRQFSNSRSEMNVSTLELGDSALYLCASSRDRVADTQYFGPGTRLTVL.

CDR3 residues: CASSWRSSVNTGELFF. The CDR3 nucleotides read TGTGCCAGCAGCTGGCGCTCTAGCGTGAACACCGGGGAGCTGTTTTTT. The V and J genes are TRBV7-9 and TRBJ2-2, with D perhaps TRBD2 (6 bases). The CDR3 covers 16 residues. Germline assignment: CDR1 SEHNR and CDR2 FQNEAQ (reference sequence). Trimming left V 4 bases short and J 1 base short, with 13 bases between.

The chain is built from TRBV9 and TRBJ2-1, with D hard to call. The germline V gene has CDR1 SGDLS and CDR2 YYNGEE. CDR3 size: 15 residues. Trimming took off 0 bases at V and 0 bases at J, with 7 bases between the two ends. The CDR3 DNA follows: TGTGCCAGCAGCGTAGTGGCGGACTCCTACAATGAGCAGTTCTTC. It is translated as CASSVVADSYNEQFF.

The rearrangement uses TRBV2 and TRBJ1-6; no firm D call. The V gene's germline CDR1 is SNHLY and CDR2 FYNNEI. Trimming took 5 bases from V and 0 from J, leaving 5 bases between them. The CDR3 totals 14 residues. CDR3: CASSTSSYNSPLHF. CDR3 coding DNA: TGTGCCAGCAGTACCAGCTCCTATAATTCACCCCTCCACTTT.

This clone was detected a few times. The chain uses TRBV15 and TRBJ1-1; a possible D gene is TRBD1 (5 bases). V was cut by 0 bases and J by 1 base, with 9 bases left in between. Germline-derived CDR1 and CDR2 are LNHNV and YYDKDF (reference sequence). The CDR3 runs to 15 residues. CDR3 protein: CATSRDGAKNTEAFF. CDR3 sequence (DNA): TGTGCCACCAGCAGAGATGGGGCAAAGAACACTGAAGCTTTCTTT.

This clone was detected only a few times. This chain links TRBV28 with TRBJ2-7, with 8 bases lining up with TRBD1. CDR3 size: 15 residues. The V gene end was trimmed by 6 bases and the J gene end by 5 bases; junction bases not matched to a gene: 12. The germline V gene encodes CDR1 MDHEN and CDR2 SYDVKM. The CDR3, as DNA: TGTGCCAGCAGAGCAACCGGGACAGGTATCCACGAGCAGTACTTC. This gives the protein CASRATGTGIHEQYF.

The chain uses TRBV11-3 and TRBJ2-3, with 11 positions matching TRBD1. Unmatched junction bases numbered 8, after V lost 5 bases and J lost 4 bases. The V gene's germline CDR1 is SGHNT and CDR2 YENEEA. This CDR3 has 16 residues. This CDR3 is CASSPRDRGSADTQYF. CDR3 in DNA: TGTGCCAGCAGCCCCCGGGACAGGGGGTCCGCAGATACGCAGTATTTT.

This clone has only a few counts. The chain has TRBV7-6 and TRBJ2-7, with 8 bases aligning to TRBD1. The CDR3 spans 15 residues. CDR1 SGHVS and CDR2 FNYEAQ come from the germline V gene. The V gene end was trimmed by 2 bases and the J gene end by 3 bases; junction bases not matched to a gene: 6. CDR3 residues: CASSLLGTGDYEQYF. CDR3 sequence (DNA): TGTGCCAGCAGCTTATTGGGGACAGGTGACTACGAGCAGTACTTC. Filled out from reference TRBV7-6 and TRBJ2-7, the complete variable domain reads GAGVSQSPRYKVTKRGQDVALRCDPISGHVSLYWYRQALGQGPEFLTYFNYEAQQDKSGLPNDRFSAERPEGSISTLTIQRTEQRDSAMYRCASSLLGTGDYEQYFGPGTRLTVT.

The gene calls are TRBV2 and TRBJ2-2; 8 bases fit TRBD1. This CDR3 region has 15 residues. Germline assignment: CDR1 SNHLY and CDR2 FYNNEI. V was clipped by 6 bases and J by 6 bases; unmatched bases: 9. The CDR3 here is CASSNVQGEAGELFF. The CDR3 DNA follows: TGTGCCAGCAGCAACGTACAGGGGGAGGCCGGGGAGCTGTTTTTT.

The chain uses TRBV24-1 and TRBJ2-7; no clear D. The CDR3 consists of 12 residues. Germline V gives CDR1 KGHDR, CDR2 SFDVKD. V lost 3 bases and J lost 5, with 7 bases in between. The CDR3 nucleotides are TGTGCCACCAGTGATACCGCAGACGAGCAGTACTTC. It encodes CATSDTADEQYF.

This clone was observed once. The V and J genes are TRBV27 and TRBJ1-6, with D perhaps matching TRBD1 (5 bases). The V gene's germline CDR1 is MNHEY and CDR2 SMNVEV (reference sequence). CDR3 length: 13 amino acids. V was pared by 7 bases and J by 5 bases, with 9 bases between. The CDR3 sequence: CASTTANNSPLHF. CDR3 in DNA: TGTGCCAGCACGACAGCTAATAATTCACCCCTCCACTTT.

The chain uses TRBV10-1 and TRBJ1-2, with a tentative D call TRBD1 (5 bases). The germline V gene encodes CDR1 WNHNN and CDR2 SYGVQD (reference sequence). The V and J ends lost 4 bases and 2 bases respectively, with 8 bases between them. This CDR3 is built from 13 residues. Written as DNA, the CDR3 is TGCGCCAGCAGTGGGACATCCAACTATGGCTACACCTTC. Its protein is CASSGTSNYGYTF.

This clone was seen only a few times. The CDR3 protein is CASSLTTGGWSNEQFF. DNA of the CDR3: TGTGCCAGTAGTTTAACTACAGGGGGATGGAGCAATGAGCAGTTCTTC. This chain connects TRBV19 to TRBJ2-1; 8 bases are a match to TRBD1. Germline-derived CDR1 and CDR2 are LNHDA and SQIVND (reference sequence). V lost 5 bases to trimming and J lost 6 bases; unmatched junction nucleotides: 12. The CDR3 length is 16 residues.